This T cell receptor (beta chain) was sequenced during a study of blood T cells in healthy people across ages. Through a sample-barcoded 5' primer and a J-beta primer mix, a second PCR was run for about 6 to 11 cycles. TCRdb fed the 5' RACE reads into MiXCR, producing one record per CDR3 protein. The data show hundreds of thousands of distinct CDR3 sequences, over 40% seen once. Sequenced sample: blood. The clonotype originates from an elderly man in good health.

The CDR3 DNA reads TGTGCCAGCAGCAGACAGGGAACGAACACTGAAGCTTTCTTT. This encodes CASSRQGTNTEAFF. This rearrangement joins TRBV7-9 to TRBJ1-1; TRBD1 agrees at 7 bases. This CDR3 has 14 amino acids. The germline gives CDR1 SEHNR, CDR2 FQNEAQ (reference sequence). Trimming removed 5 bases from V and 1 base from J; junction bases left unmatched: 4.